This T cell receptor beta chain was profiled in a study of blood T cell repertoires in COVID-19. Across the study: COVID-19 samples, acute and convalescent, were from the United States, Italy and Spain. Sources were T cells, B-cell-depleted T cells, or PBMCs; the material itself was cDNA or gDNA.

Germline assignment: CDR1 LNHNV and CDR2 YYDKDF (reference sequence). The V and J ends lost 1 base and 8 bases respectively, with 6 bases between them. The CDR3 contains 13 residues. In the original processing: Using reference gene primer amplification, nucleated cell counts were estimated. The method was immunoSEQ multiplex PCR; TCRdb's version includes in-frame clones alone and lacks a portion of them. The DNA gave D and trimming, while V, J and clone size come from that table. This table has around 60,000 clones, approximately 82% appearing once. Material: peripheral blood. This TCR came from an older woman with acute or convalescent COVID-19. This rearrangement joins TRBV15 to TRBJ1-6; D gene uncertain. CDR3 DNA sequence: TGTGCCACCAGCAGAGGCCGAGATTCACCCCTCCACTTT. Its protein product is CATSRGRDSPLHF.